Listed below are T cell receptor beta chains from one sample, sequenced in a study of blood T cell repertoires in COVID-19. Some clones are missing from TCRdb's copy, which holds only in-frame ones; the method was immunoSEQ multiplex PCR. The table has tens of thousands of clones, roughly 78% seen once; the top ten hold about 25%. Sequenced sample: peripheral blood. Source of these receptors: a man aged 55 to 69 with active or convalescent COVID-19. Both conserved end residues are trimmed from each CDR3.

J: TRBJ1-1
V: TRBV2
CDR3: ASSYGMNTEAF

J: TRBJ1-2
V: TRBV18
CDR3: ASSPRQGNYGYT

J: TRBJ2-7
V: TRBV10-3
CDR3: AISGRTGTRDVKQY

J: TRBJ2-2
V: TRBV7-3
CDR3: ASSLVSDRAAGELF

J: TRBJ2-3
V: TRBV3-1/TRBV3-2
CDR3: ASSQPGLASLGGTDTQY

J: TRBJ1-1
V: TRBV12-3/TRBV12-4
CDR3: ASSLYRNTEAF

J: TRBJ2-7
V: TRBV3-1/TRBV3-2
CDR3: ASSLTAGGLHEQY

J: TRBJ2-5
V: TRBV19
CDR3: ASSMWWGQGAQETQY

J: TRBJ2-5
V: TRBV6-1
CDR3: ASSEGQGAGTQY

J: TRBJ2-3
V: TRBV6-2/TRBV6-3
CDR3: ASSYPLGGGAIDTQY

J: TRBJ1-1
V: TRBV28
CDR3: ASLRDVYTEAF

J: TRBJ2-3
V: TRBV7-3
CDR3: ASSGPGGFQDTQY

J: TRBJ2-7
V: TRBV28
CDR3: ASSSGFEAYEQY

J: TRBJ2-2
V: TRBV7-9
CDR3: ASRMEGNPTGELF

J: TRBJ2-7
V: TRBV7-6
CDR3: ASSLADRGTYEQY

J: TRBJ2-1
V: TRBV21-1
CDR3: ASSPSRDRATNEQF

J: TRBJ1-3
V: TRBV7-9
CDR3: ASTKGEPGNTIY

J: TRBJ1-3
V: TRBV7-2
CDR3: ASSLSGTGGNTIY

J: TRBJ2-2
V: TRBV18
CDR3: ASSPQGSTGELF

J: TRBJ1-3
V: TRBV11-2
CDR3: ASSFGGAGGNTIY

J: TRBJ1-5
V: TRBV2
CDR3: ASSEGQGGQPQH

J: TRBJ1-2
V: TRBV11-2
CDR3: ASSGWDRGLWGYT

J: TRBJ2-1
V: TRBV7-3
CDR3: ASSRRDRVYNEQF

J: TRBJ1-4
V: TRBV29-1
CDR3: SVEGQGNEKLF

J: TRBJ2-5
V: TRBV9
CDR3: ASSAQGETQY

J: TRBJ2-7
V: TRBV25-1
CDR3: ASSEYGQGIYEQY

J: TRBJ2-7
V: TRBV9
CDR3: ASSAGTGGLYEQY

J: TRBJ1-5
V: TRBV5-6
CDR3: ASSKGQSNQPQH

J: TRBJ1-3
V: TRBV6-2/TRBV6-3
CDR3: ASSRDSGNTIY

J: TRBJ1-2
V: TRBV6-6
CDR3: ASTQSSRANYGYT

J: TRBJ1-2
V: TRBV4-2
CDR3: ASSQDGQGNFGYT

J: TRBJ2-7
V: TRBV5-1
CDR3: ASSEGGPYEQY

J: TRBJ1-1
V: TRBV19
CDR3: ASSRTGSVAEAF

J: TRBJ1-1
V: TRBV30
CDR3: AWRAIWVAF

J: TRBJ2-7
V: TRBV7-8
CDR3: ASSSRDKYEQY

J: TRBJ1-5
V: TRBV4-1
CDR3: ASSQSTGSNQPQH

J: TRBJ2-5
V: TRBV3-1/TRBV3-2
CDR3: ASSTSGETQY

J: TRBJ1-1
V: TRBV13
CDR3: ASSLHRGPAF

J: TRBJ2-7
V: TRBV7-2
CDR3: ASSLSWSYEQY

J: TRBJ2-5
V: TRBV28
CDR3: ASSSHPDRYQETQY

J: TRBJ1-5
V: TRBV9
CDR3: ASSVAQGQPQH

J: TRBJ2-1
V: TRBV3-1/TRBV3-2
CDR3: ASSLSTGYNEQF

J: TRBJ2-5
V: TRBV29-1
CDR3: SVRGNEETQY